These 11 T cell receptor beta chains originate from one sample sequenced in a study of identical twins. TCRdb analysed the 5' RACE reads with MiXCR anew, one entry per CDR3 protein. The data contain about 300,000 distinct CDR3 sequences, around an eighth of them seen just once; the ten biggest clones take up just over 7%. The same sample was also studied in work on yellow fever vaccine responses in identical twins.

The sequenced sample consisted of CD8+ T cells sorted from blood. The receptors here all came from a woman aged 18-29 years in good health.

The sample holds a few counts of this clonotype. The chain carries TRBV5-5 and TRBJ1-5; D possibly corresponds to TRBD1 (5 bases). CDR1 is SGHKS and CDR2 is YYEKEE in the germline V gene (reference sequence). The CDR3 extends over 13 amino acids. With 3 bases removed from V and 3 bases from J, the gap between germline ends came to 7 bases. CDR3 sequence: CASSSDTNQPQHF. As DNA, the CDR3 is TGTGCCAGCAGCTCGGACACCAATCAGCCCCAGCATTTT. Looking up the rest from reference TRBV5-5 and TRBJ1-5 gives the full variable domain: DAGVTQSPTHLIKTRGQQVTLRCSPISGHKSVSWYQQVLGQGPQFIFQYYEKEERGRGNFPDRFSARQFPNYSSELNVNALLLGDSALYLCASSSDTNQPQHFGDGTRLSIL.

This clonotype was seen more than once but under ten times. The chain couples TRBV6-1 to TRBJ2-1, with 10 nucleotides matching TRBD2. J lost 8 bases, V lost 4 bases, and 8 bases had no gene match. CDR3 size: 15 residues. CDR1 and CDR2 (germline): MNHNS, SASEGT. The CDR3 protein is CASSVTSGGADEQFF. The CDR3 bases are TGTGCCAGCAGTGTCACGAGCGGGGGGGCGGATGAGCAGTTCTTC.

This chain uses TRBV19 with TRBJ2-3; D gene uncertain. Trimming took off 3 bases at V and 2 bases at J, with 6 bases between the two ends. The V gene's germline CDR1 is LNHDA and CDR2 SQIVND (reference sequence). The length of the CDR3 is 13 residues. The CDR3 here is CASSIASTDTQYF. CDR3 DNA: TGTGCCAGTAGTATTGCCTCCACAGATACGCAGTATTTT.

The V gene is TRBV10-2, the J gene TRBJ2-1; no reliable D call. Trimming cost V 9 bases and J 9 bases, with 15 bases left between them. The CDR3 has 12 amino acids. The germline V gene encodes CDR1 WSHSY and CDR2 SAAADI. CDR3 sequence: CASKPRSGEQFF. The CDR3 DNA reads TGCGCCAGTAAACCACGAAGTGGTGAGCAGTTCTTC.

This clonotype turned up a few times. This chain links TRBV7-7 with TRBJ2-2; 10 bases line up with TRBD1. The CDR3 loop spans 16 amino acids. V shed 6 bases, J shed 2 bases, and the junction held 6 bases outside the gene matches. The germline CDR1 and CDR2 sequences are SSHAT and FNYEAQ (reference sequence). CDR3 sequence: CASRRGQGGNTGELFF. The CDR3 DNA is TGTGCCAGCAGACGAGGACAGGGGGGTAACACCGGGGAGCTGTTTTTT.

This clonotype appeared a few times. CDR3 DNA sequence: TGTGCCAGCAGCCTATACTCAGGGGCCTACGAGCAGTACGTC. Translated, it gives CASSLYSGAYEQYV. V gene TRBV11-2 combines with J gene TRBJ2-7; D perhaps matches TRBD1 (6 bases). V was trimmed by 5 bases and J by 2 bases, leaving 13 bases between them. The CDR3 runs to 14 residues. Germline values: CDR1 SGHAT, CDR2 FQNNGV.

This clonotype occurred a few times. This chain links TRBV6-5 with TRBJ2-1; 12 bases agree with TRBD2. The germline V gene has CDR1 MNHEY and CDR2 SVGAGI. CDR3 length: 17 residues. Losses at the gene ends were 0 bases for V and 8 bases for J; bases not matched to a gene: 8. CDR3 sequence (DNA): TGTGCCAGCAGTTACTCACAACTAGCGGGGGGCCTGGATGAGCAGTTCTTC. Its translation: CASSYSQLAGGLDEQFF.

Only a few counts were recorded for this clonotype. The chain uses TRBV27 and TRBJ1-1; D not resolved. The V end was cut by 5 bases, the J end by 7 bases, with 11 bases between. Germline CDR1 and CDR2: MNHEY and SMNVEV (reference sequence). The CDR3 loop spans 12 amino acids. The CDR3 region is CASSVGLGEAFF. CDR3 sequence (DNA): TGTGCCAGCAGTGTAGGTCTGGGTGAAGCTTTCTTT.

This clonotype showed up just a few times. The rearrangement links TRBV6-1 to TRBJ2-7; tentative D call: TRBD1 (6 bases). CDR1 MNHNS and CDR2 SASEGT come from the germline V gene. CDR3 length: 14 residues. The ends were cut back, 6 bases at V and 4 bases at J, with 16 bases in the middle. Here the CDR3 DNA reads TGTGCCAGCAGGCCCTCCCGACAGGAATACGAGCAGTACGTC. This gives the protein CASRPSRQEYEQYV.

V and J are TRBV7-9 and TRBJ2-7; the match to TRBD1 covers 7 bases. The CDR3 contains 12 residues. The germline CDR1 and CDR2 sequences are SEHNR and FQNEAQ (reference sequence). Trimming removed 4 bases from V and 6 bases from J; junction bases left unmatched: 3. In nucleotides, the CDR3 is TGTGCCAGCAGCTGGGACAGATCCGAGCAGTACGTC. The encoded protein is CASSWDRSEQYV.

This clonotype appeared a few times. The rearrangement joins TRBV4-1 to TRBJ2-7, with TRBD2 as a possible D gene (6 bases). This CDR3 region has 13 residues. V was pared by 0 bases and J by 6 bases, with 9 bases between. Germline-derived CDR1 and CDR2 are MGHRA and YSYEKL. CDR3 DNA: TGCGCCAGCAGCCAAGATCGGGGGACCGAGCAGTACGTC. Encoded protein: CASSQDRGTEQYV.